The 10 T cell receptor beta chains below were found in one sample sequenced in a study of blood T cell repertoires in COVID-19. Profiling relied on immunoSEQ multiplex PCR, and the TCRdb table lists in-frame clones only, not all of them. The table records roughly 120,000 clones, around 90% of them present only once. Specimen: peripheral blood. The receptors come from a woman in her forties or fifties with acute or convalescent COVID-19.

The rearrangement joins TRBV5-1 to TRBJ1-1; 8 nucleotides align to TRBD1. V shed 4 bases and J 4 bases; nucleotides not matched to a gene: 6. Germline V gives CDR1 SGHRS, CDR2 YFSETQ. The CDR3 covers 14 residues. The CDR3 spells CASSVRGQGTEAFF. The CDR3, as DNA: TGCGCCAGCAGCGTCAGGGGGCAGGGCACTGAAGCTTTCTTT.

This chain uses TRBV28 with TRBJ2-5, with 8 bases identical to TRBD2. This CDR3 contains 16 residues. V was clipped by 5 bases and J by 4 bases; unmatched bases: 12. Germline CDR1 MDHEN, CDR2 SYDVKM. The CDR3 DNA sequence: TGTGCCAGCAGTGGACCCGGGACTAGACATCCAGAGACCCAGTACTTC. Translated: CASSGPGTRHPETQYF.

Here the CDR3 reads CASSLSSRTGGSSYEQYF. CDR3 sequence (DNA): TGTGCCAGCAGCCTAAGCTCCCGGACAGGGGGAAGCTCCTACGAGCAGTACTTC. The chain carries TRBV7-9 and TRBJ2-7, with 10 bases lining up with TRBD1. There are 18 residues in the CDR3. Per germline, CDR1 SEHNR and CDR2 FQNEAQ (reference sequence). Losses at the gene ends were 5 bases for V and 0 bases for J; bases not matched to a gene: 13.

The chain combines TRBV14 with TRBJ2-7, with a weak D call TRBD2 (5 bases). CDR1 is SGHDN and CDR2 is FVKESK in the germline V gene. The CDR3 loop spans 16 amino acids. V shed 1 base and J shed 5 bases, with 18 bases lying between them. Here the CDR3 DNA reads TGTGCCAGCAGCCAAGGAACAGCCCGGGAATTTGACGAGCAGTACTTC. It is translated as CASSQGTAREFDEQYF.

V is TRBV7-2 and J is TRBJ2-5; perhaps TRBD2 as D (6 bases). V lost 5 bases and J lost 0, with 13 bases in between. The CDR3 spans 15 residues. Germline assignment: CDR1 SGHTA and CDR2 FQGNSA. CDR3 protein: CASSRGTGYQETQYF. As DNA, the CDR3 is TGTGCCAGCAGCCGCGGGACTGGGTACCAAGAGACCCAGTACTTC.

The V gene is TRBV2, the J gene TRBJ2-7; D is possibly TRBD1 (5 bases). Germline loops: CDR1 SNHLY, CDR2 FYNNEI. With 5 bases removed from V and 6 bases from J, the gap between germline ends came to 14 bases. This CDR3 is built from 13 residues. Here the CDR3 reads CASSQQEFGEQYF. In DNA, the CDR3 is TGTGCCAGCAGTCAACAGGAGTTCGGCGAGCAGTACTTC.

J is TRBJ1-4 and V is TRBV28; TRBD1 might be the D (5 bases). This CDR3 spans 16 amino acids. Trimming took 5 bases from V and 4 from J, leaving 17 bases between them. Germline V lookup: CDR1 MDHEN, CDR2 SYDVKM. CDR3 sequence (DNA): TGTGCCAGCAGTCCCATGGGAGGGGTGGGTAATGAAAAACTGTTTTTT. The encoded protein is CASSPMGGVGNEKLFF.

V is TRBV20-1 and J is TRBJ2-7, with no clear D. Looked up from germline, CDR1 is DFQATT and CDR2 is SNEGSKA (reference sequence). V was clipped by 3 bases and J by 3 bases, with 6 bases between them. The CDR3 has 11 residues. DNA for the CDR3: TGCAGTGCTAGGGCCAGCTACGAGCAGTACTTC. It codes for CSARASYEQYF.

In its sample, this clone was seen once. V is TRBV19 and J is TRBJ2-1; D is perhaps TRBD2 (6 bases). The CDR3 covers 17 residues. Germline loops: CDR1 LNHDA, CDR2 SQIVND (reference sequence). The V end was cut by 0 bases, the J end by 0 bases, with 12 bases between. The DNA for the CDR3 is TGTGCCAGTAGTATAGAACACCTTAGCGGCTCCTACAATGAGCAGTTCTTC. Amino acids: CASSIEHLSGSYNEQFF.

This chain connects TRBV6-1 to TRBJ1-2; perhaps TRBD1 as D (6 bases). Between the trimmed V and J ends, which lost 2 bases and 4 bases, there was a span of 11 bases. The germline V gene encodes CDR1 MNHNS and CDR2 SASEGT. CDR3 size: 14 residues. CDR3 residues: CASSETGIGYGYTF. CDR3 in DNA: TGTGCCAGCAGTGAAACAGGGATAGGCTATGGCTACACCTTC.